This TCR beta chain was captured by sequencing in a study of T cell changes during pregnancy in multiple sclerosis (dated by TCRdb to between 2018 and 2021). Some background on the complete study: The study looked at changes in the T cell repertoire across pregnancy in women with multiple sclerosis.

At the junction V is shortened by 4 bases and J by 0 bases, with 9 bases in between. The CDR3 holds 14 amino acids from the cysteine to the phenylalanine. Just CDR3 DNA is preserved here, 42 bases in frame from base 1. Based on the germline V gene (reference sequence), the CDR1 and CDR2 sequences are GTSNPN and SVGIG. About this clone itself: No cognate antigen has been identified for it. No base quality information exists; no much larger clone differs at one position.

Libraries came from the immunoSEQ multiplex PCR assay. This immuneACCESS table, as held by TCRdb, lists in-frame sequences with V and J called but not all clones. Of the missing ones, under half trace to an unresolved V gene in checked studies; the others have no known cause. The sample contains tens of thousands of clones, 91% of them found a single time. Clones ranked in the top ten supply over 1% of the sample. The sequence joins TRBV30 to TRBJ2-2; the D gene assignment is ambiguous. The origin of this receptor is a female donor in good health, enrolled as a control in a pregnancy study. Sample: peripheral blood, taken after pregnancy. The DNA sequence is as follows: TGTGCCTGGACCTTAATCGCGAACACCGGGGAGCTGTTTTTT. Translated, it reads CAWTLIANTGELFF.